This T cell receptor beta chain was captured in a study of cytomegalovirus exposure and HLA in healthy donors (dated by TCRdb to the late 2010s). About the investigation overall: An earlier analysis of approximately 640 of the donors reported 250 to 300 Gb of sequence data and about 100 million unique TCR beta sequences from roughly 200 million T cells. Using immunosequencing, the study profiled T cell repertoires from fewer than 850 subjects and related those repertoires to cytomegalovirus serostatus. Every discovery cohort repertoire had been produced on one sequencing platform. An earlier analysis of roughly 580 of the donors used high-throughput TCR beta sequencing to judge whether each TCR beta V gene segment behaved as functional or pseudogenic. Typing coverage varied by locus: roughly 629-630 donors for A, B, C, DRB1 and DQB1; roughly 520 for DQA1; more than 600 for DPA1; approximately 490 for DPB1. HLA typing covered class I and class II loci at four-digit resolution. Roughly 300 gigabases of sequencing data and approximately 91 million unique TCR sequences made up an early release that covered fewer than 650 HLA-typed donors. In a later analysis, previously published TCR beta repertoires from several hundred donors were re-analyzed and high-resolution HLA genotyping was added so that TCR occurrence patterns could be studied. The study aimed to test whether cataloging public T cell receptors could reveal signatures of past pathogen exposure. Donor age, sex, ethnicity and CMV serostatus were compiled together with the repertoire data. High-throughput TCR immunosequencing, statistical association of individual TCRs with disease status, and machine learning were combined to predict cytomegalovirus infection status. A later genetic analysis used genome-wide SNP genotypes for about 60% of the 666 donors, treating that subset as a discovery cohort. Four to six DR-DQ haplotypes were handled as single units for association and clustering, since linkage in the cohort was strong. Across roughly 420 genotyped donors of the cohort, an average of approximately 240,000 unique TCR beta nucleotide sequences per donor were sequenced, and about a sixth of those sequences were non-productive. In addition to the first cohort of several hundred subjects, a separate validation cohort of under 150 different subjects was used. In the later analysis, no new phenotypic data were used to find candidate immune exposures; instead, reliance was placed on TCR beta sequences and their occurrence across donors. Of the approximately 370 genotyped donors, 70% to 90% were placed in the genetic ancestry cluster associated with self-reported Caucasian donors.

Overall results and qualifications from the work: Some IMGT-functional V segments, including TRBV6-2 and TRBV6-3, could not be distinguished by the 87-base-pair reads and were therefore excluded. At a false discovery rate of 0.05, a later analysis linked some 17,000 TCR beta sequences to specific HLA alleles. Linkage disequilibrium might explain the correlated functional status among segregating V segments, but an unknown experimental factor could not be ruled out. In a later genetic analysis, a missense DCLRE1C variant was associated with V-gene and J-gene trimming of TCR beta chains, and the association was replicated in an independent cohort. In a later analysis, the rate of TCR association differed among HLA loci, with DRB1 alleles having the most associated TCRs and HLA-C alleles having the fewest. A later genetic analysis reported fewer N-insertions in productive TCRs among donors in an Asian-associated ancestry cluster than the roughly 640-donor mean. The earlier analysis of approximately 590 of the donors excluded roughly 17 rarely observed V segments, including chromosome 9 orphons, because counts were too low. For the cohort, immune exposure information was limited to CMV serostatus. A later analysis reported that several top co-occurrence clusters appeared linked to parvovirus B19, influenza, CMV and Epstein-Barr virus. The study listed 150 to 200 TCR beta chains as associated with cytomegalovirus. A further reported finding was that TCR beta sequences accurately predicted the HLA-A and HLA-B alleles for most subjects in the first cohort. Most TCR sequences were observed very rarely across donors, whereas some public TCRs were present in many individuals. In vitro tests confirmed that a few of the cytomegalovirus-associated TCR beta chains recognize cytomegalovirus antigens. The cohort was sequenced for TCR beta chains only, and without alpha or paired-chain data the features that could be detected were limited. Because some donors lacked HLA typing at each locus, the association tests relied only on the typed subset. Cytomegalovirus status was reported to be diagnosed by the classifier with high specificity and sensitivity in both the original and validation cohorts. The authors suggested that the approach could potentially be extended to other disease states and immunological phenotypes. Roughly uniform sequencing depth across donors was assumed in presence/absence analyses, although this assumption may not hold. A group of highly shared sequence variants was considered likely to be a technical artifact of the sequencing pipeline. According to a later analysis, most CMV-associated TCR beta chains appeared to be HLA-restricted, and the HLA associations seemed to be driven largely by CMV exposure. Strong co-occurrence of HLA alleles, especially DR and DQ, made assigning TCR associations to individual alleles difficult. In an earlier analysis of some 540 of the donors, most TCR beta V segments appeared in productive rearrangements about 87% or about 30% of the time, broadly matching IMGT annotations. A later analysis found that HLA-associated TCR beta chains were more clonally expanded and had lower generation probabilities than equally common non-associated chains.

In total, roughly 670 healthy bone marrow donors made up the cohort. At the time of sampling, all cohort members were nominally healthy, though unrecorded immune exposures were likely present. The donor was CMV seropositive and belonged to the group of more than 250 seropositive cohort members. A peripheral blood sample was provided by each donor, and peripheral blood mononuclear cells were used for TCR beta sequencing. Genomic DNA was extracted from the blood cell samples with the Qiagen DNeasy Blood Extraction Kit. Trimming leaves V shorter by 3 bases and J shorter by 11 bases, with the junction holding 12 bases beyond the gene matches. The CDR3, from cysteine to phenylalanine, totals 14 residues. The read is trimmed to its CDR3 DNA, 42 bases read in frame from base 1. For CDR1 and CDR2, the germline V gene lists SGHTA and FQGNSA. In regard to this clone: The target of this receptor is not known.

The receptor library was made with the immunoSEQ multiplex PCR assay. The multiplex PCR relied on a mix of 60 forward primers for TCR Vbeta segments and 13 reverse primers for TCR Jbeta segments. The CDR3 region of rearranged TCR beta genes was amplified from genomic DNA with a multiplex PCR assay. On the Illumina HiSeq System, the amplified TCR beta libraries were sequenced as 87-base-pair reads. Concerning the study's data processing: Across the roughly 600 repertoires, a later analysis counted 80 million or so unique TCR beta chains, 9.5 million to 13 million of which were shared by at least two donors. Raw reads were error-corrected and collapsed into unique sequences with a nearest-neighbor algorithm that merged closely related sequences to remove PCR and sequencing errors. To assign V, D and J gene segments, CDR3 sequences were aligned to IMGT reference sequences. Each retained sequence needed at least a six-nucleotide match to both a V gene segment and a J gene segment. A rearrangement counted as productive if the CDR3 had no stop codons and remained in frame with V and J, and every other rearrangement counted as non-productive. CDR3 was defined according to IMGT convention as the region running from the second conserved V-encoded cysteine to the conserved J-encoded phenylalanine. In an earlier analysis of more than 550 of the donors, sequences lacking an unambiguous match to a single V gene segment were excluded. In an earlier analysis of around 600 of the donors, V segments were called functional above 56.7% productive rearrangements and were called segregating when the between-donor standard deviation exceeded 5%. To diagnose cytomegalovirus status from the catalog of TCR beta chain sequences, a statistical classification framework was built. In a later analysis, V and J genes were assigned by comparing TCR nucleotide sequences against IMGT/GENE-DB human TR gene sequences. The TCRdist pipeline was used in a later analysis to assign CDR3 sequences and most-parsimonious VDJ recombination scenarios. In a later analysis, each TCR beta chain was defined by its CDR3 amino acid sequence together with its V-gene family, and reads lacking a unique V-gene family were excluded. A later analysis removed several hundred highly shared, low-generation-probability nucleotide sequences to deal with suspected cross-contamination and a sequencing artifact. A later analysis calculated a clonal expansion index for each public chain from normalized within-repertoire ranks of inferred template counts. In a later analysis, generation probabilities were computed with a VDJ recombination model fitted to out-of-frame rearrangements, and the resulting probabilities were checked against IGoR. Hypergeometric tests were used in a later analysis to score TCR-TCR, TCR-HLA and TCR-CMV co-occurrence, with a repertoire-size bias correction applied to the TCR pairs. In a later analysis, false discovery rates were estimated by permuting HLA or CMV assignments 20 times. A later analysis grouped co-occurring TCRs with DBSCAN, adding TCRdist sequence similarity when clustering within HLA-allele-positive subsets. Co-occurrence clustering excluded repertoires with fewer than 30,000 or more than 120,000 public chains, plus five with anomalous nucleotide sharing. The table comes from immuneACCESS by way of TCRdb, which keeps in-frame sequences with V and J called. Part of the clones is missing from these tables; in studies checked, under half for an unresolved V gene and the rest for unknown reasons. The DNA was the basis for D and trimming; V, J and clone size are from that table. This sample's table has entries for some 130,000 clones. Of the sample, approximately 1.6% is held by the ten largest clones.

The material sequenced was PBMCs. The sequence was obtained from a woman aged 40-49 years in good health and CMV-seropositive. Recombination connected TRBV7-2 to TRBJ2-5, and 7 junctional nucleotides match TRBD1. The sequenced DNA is TGTGCCAGCAGCTTCACCCGGGACAGTATGCAGCAGTACTTC. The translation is CASSFTRDSMQQYF.